A single sample is the source of the 21 T cell receptor beta chains below, sequenced in a study of blood T cell repertoires in COVID-19. Assay: immunoSEQ multiplex PCR; the TCRdb copy retains only in-frame clones and omits some. The table shows around 190,000 clones, with around 84% occurring only once. The sequenced sample consisted of peripheral blood. These receptors were obtained from a human donor in a cohort sampled during active COVID-19.

The gene calls are TRBV23-1 and TRBJ2-3, with 9 bases aligning to TRBD2. TRBV23-1 is recorded as an ORF, its role being uncertain. Germline trimming cut 2 bases from V and 1 base from J; bases unmatched to any gene: 7. CDR3 length: 17 amino acids. The CDR3 nucleotides read TGCGCCAGCAGTCAAGCTGTCCTAGCGGGGTGCACAGATACGCAGTATTTT. It is translated as CASSQAVLAGCTDTQYF.

The V call is TRBV19, the J call TRBJ1-2; 8 nucleotides agree with TRBD1. Per the germline V gene, CDR1 is LNHDA and CDR2 is SQIVND (reference sequence). This CDR3 is 13 amino acids long. Unmatched junction bases numbered 9, after V lost 7 bases and J lost 8 bases. The CDR3 sequence: CASNRDRWGGYTF. The CDR3 bases are TGTGCCAGTAACCGGGACAGGTGGGGAGGCTACACCTTC. The full variable domain, its missing parts supplied by reference TRBV19 and TRBJ1-2, is DGGITQSPKYLFRKEGQNVTLSCEQNLNHDAMYWYRQDPGQGLRLIYYSQIVNDFQKGDIAEGYSVSREKKESFPLTVTSAQKNPTAFYLCASNRDRWGGYTFGSGTRLTVV.

The chain carries TRBV18 and TRBJ2-1; 12 nucleotides line up with TRBD2. The J segment lost 6 bases and the V segment lost 3 bases, leaving 6 bases of the junction unmatched. The CDR3 has 16 residues. Per germline, CDR1 KGHSH and CDR2 LQKENI. As DNA, the CDR3 is TGTGCCAGCTCACCCCAGCCTAGCGGGAGGGGCAATGAGCAGTTCTTC. Its translation is CASSPQPSGRGNEQFF. The full variable domain, with the rest looked up from reference TRBV18 and TRBJ2-1, is NAGVMQNPRHLVRRRGQEARLRCSPMKGHSHVYWYRQLPEEGLKFMVYLQKENIIDESGMPKERFSAEFPKEGPSILRIQQVVRGDSAAYFCASSPQPSGRGNEQFFGPGTRLTVL.

A single count supports this clone. The V call is TRBV6-2 or TRBV6-3, the J call TRBJ2-2; 8 nucleotides align to TRBD1. V trimming: 6 bases; J trimming: 6 bases; junction bases outside the gene matches: 3. From germline, CDR1 is MNHEY and CDR2 SVGEGT. The CDR3 sequence is 13 residues long. The CDR3 sequence is CASSPQGAGELFF. DNA of the CDR3: TGTGCCAGCAGCCCACAGGGGGCCGGGGAGCTGTTTTTT.

As concerns this clone: Distinct nucleotide sequences in the sample also encode this CDR3. This chain joins TRBV5-1 and TRBJ1-6; the match to TRBD1 covers 8 bases. With 0 bases clipped from V and 7 bases from J, the junction kept 0 bases outside the gene matches. The CDR3 loop spans 14 amino acids. The germline CDR1 and CDR2 sequences are SGHRS and YFSETQ. The chain's CDR3 is CASSLDRGNSPLHF. The CDR3, as DNA: TGCGCCAGCAGCTTGGACAGGGGGAATTCACCCCTCCACTTT. Combining the CDR3 with reference TRBV5-1 and TRBJ1-6 gives the whole variable domain KAGVTQTPRYLIKTRGQQVTLSCSPISGHRSVSWYQQTPGQGLQFLFEYFSETQRNKGNFPGRFSGRQFSNSRSEMNVSTLELGDSALYLCASSLDRGNSPLHFGNGTRLTVT.

The V gene is TRBV4-1, the J gene TRBJ2-5, with TRBD1 matching 7 bases. V shed 3 bases, J shed 2 bases, and the junction held 6 bases outside the gene matches. The CDR3 length is 15 residues. Germline V gene data show CDR1 as MGHRA and CDR2 as YSYEKL. CDR3 region: CASSHAGTEQETQYF. CDR3 bases: TGCGCCAGCAGCCACGCCGGGACAGAACAAGAGACCCAGTACTTC.

V and J are TRBV7-9 and TRBJ1-3; TRBD1 might be the D (6 bases). Germline-derived CDR1 and CDR2 are SEHNR and FQNEAQ (reference sequence). Between the trimmed V and J ends, which lost 1 base and 7 bases, there was a span of 14 bases. The CDR3 is made up of 15 amino acids. CDR3 protein: CASSLGGHLRNTIYF. In DNA form, the CDR3 reads TGTGCCAGCAGCTTAGGGGGACATTTGCGGAACACCATATATTTT.

V gene TRBV5-4 combines with J gene TRBJ2-3; 7 bases are a match to TRBD1. In germline, CDR1 is SGHNT, CDR2 YYREEE (reference sequence). J was trimmed by 3 bases and V by 5 bases; bases with no gene match: 6. The length of the CDR3 is 14 residues. The CDR3 here is CASRRDSQTDTQYF. CDR3 in DNA: TGTGCCAGCAGACGGGACAGCCAGACAGATACGCAGTATTTT.

This chain uses TRBV28 with TRBJ2-2, with D tentatively TRBD1 (6 bases). Germline V gives CDR1 MDHEN, CDR2 SYDVKM. V gave up 6 bases and J gave up 6 bases, with 11 bases separating them. The CDR3 has 13 amino acids. The CDR3 DNA follows: TGTGCCAGCAGGCCAGGGGTGTCCGGGGAGCTGTTTTTT. This gives the protein CASRPGVSGELFF.

V gene TRBV18 combines with J gene TRBJ2-3; 9 bases fit TRBD2. This CDR3 spans 18 amino acids. CDR1 and CDR2 from the germline V gene are KGHSH and LQKENI. V was pared by 2 bases and J by 0 bases, with 9 bases of the junction left unmatched. CDR3 sequence: CASSPSSGTSYSTDTQYF. CDR3 DNA sequence: TGTGCCAGCTCACCATCTAGCGGGACCTCCTATAGCACAGATACGCAGTATTTT. The full variable domain, its missing parts supplied by reference TRBV18 and TRBJ2-3, is NAGVMQNPRHLVRRRGQEARLRCSPMKGHSHVYWYRQLPEEGLKFMVYLQKENIIDESGMPKERFSAEFPKEGPSILRIQQVVRGDSAAYFCASSPSSGTSYSTDTQYFGPGTRLTVL.

This chain connects TRBV15 to TRBJ2-1, with 11 bases aligning to TRBD2. The CDR3 covers 15 residues. Germline CDR1 reads LNHNV; CDR2 reads YYDKDF (reference sequence). J lost 7 bases, V lost 1 base, and 3 bases had no gene match. CDR3 loop: CATSRVAGGRNEQFF. In DNA, the CDR3 is TGTGCCACCAGCAGAGTAGCGGGAGGGCGGAATGAGCAGTTCTTC. Drawing the rest from reference TRBV15 and TRBJ2-1, the complete variable domain is DAMVIQNPRYQVTQFGKPVTLSCSQTLNHNVMYWYQQKSSQAPKLLFHYYDKDFNNEADTPDNFQSRRPNTSFCFLDIRSPGLGDTAMYLCATSRVAGGRNEQFFGPGTRLTVL.

The chain combines TRBV5-6 with TRBJ2-2; tentative D call: TRBD1 (5 bases). CDR1 and CDR2 from the germline V gene are SGHDT and YYEEEE. CDR3 length: 16 amino acids. V was cut by 0 bases and J by 0 bases, with 9 bases left in between. The CDR3 sequence: CASSLVGRANTGELFF. CDR3 DNA: TGTGCCAGCAGCTTGGTAGGCAGGGCGAACACCGGGGAGCTGTTTTTT.

V gene TRBV28 combines with J gene TRBJ1-2, with a weak D call TRBD1 (5 bases). Germline CDR1 and CDR2: MDHEN and SYDVKM. The V end lost 3 bases, the J end lost 6 bases, and 20 bases lay between the germline ends. CDR3 length: 16 residues. CDR3 in DNA: TGTGCCAGCAGTTTGATCCCCGGACCGGGGGGAAATGGCTACACCTTC. It translates to CASSLIPGPGGNGYTF.

This rearrangement joins TRBV28 to TRBJ2-1; unclear D gene. CDR1 and CDR2 (germline): MDHEN, SYDVKM. Trimming removed 5 bases at V and 6 bases at J, with 8 bases between. The CDR3 is made up of 12 amino acids. The CDR3 bases are TGTGCCAGCAGTCTCCCCGGCAATGAGCAGTTCTTC. This encodes CASSLPGNEQFF.

The chain links TRBV12-3 or TRBV12-4 to TRBJ2-7; 7 bases agree with TRBD2. The CDR3 has 13 amino acids. The trim removed 3 bases at V and 3 bases at J, leaving 2 bases unmatched. CDR3 nucleotides: TGTGCCAGCAGTTTGGGGGAGGGCTACGAGCAGTACTTC. Protein: CASSLGEGYEQYF.

The rearrangement uses TRBV27 and TRBJ1-6; TRBD1 is a possible D gene (6 bases). Deletions cut 4 bases from V and 2 bases from J, with 9 bases between. The CDR3 runs to 15 residues. Germline CDR1 reads MNHEY; CDR2 reads SMNVEV (reference sequence). CDR3 loop: CASSSGQTYNSPLHF. The CDR3 DNA reads TGTGCCAGCAGTTCCGGACAGACCTATAATTCACCCCTCCACTTT.

This clone turned up a few times. V is TRBV18 and J is TRBJ2-7; 10 nucleotides align to TRBD1. J was trimmed by 3 bases and V by 4 bases; bases with no gene match: 6. The CDR3 consists of 15 residues. Looked up from germline, CDR1 is KGHSH and CDR2 is LQKENI. The CDR3: CASSRSTGGFYEQYF. The CDR3 DNA reads as TGTGCCAGCTCACGCTCGACAGGGGGCTTCTACGAGCAGTACTTC.

This clone appeared once. The chain recombines TRBV28 with TRBJ1-5; D unclear. CDR1 and CDR2 (germline): MDHEN, SYDVKM. Trimming removed 4 bases at V and 11 bases at J, with 9 bases between. This CDR3 region has 11 residues. CDR3 bases: TGTGCCAGCAGTTCAGAAGCGGCCCAGCATTTT. It is translated as CASSSEAAQHF.

The chain employs TRBV18 and TRBJ2-3; 15 nucleotides line up with TRBD2. Germline V gene sequence: CDR1 KGHSH, CDR2 LQKENI. CDR3 length: 18 residues. The V and J ends lost 6 bases and 8 bases, in that order; junction bases with no gene match: 15. The CDR3 DNA is TGTGCCAGCTCGCCTCCGGGACTAGCGGGAGGCCCCTCGGTTACGCAGTATTTT. This codes for CASSPPGLAGGPSVTQYF. Full variable domain (rest looked up from reference TRBV18 and TRBJ2-3): NAGVMQNPRHLVRRRGQEARLRCSPMKGHSHVYWYRQLPEEGLKFMVYLQKENIIDESGMPKERFSAEFPKEGPSILRIQQVVRGDSAAYFCASSPPGLAGGPSVTQYFGPGTRLTVL.

Of note for this clone: A single base separates this from a much larger clone, so it may be a read error. The chain has TRBV6-5 and TRBJ2-4; D is uncertain. Trimming removed 6 bases at V and 9 bases at J, with 9 bases between. CDR1 MNHEY and CDR2 SVGAGI come from the germline V gene. The CDR3 totals 11 residues. Written as DNA, the CDR3 is TGTGCCAGCAGCCTAAATTTCATTCAGTACTTC. It encodes CASSLNFIQYF.

This rearrangement joins TRBV4-1 to TRBJ2-7; 9 nucleotides agree with TRBD1. The V and J ends lost 1 base and 4 bases, in that order; junction bases with no gene match: 5. The CDR3 has 15 amino acids. The germline V gene has CDR1 MGHRA and CDR2 YSYEKL. The CDR3 nucleotides read TGCGCCAGCAGCCAAGTCGGACAGGGGAGTTACGAGCAGTACTTC. Encoded protein: CASSQVGQGSYEQYF.